One and the same sample provided the 20 T cell receptor beta chains below, sequenced in a study of shared clonotypes between healthy human individuals. TCRdb's table, derived via immunoSEQ multiplex PCR, lists solely in-frame clones and lacks some. Of around 600,000 clones in the sample, almost 97% were seen once. Material for sequencing was naive CD4+ T cells sorted from blood. Subset specified: CD45RA+ positively selected. These receptors were collected from a young woman in good health.

The chain recombines TRBV29-1 with TRBJ1-2, with D hard to call. Germline V lookup: CDR1 SQVTM, CDR2 ANQGSEA. V lost 7 bases and J 6 bases, leaving 12 bases between the germline ends. The length of the CDR3 is 11 residues. The DNA for the CDR3 is TGCAGCGCCGTGAACACAGATGGCTACACCTTC. This codes for CSAVNTDGYTF.

Note on this clone: The same CDR3 arises from other DNA sequences in this sample as well. This chain links TRBV28 with TRBJ1-2; a weak D match, TRBD1 (5 bases). V was cut by 6 bases and J by 2 bases, with 10 bases left in between. This CDR3 comprises 13 residues. In germline, CDR1 is MDHEN, CDR2 SYDVKM. CDR3 nucleotides: TGTGCCAGCAGCTCCGGGACCAACTATGGCTACACCTTC. Translation gives CASSSGTNYGYTF.

This chain joins TRBV18 and TRBJ2-4; D unclear. CDR3 length: 15 amino acids. Germline CDR1 reads KGHSH; CDR2 reads LQKENI. With 3 bases removed from V and 0 bases from J, the gap between germline ends came to 9 bases. CDR3 DNA: TGTGCCAGCTCACCTGAGTTACTAGCCAAAAACATTCAGTACTTC. It is translated as CASSPELLAKNIQYF.

The genes are TRBV5-1 and TRBJ1-2, with 10 bases that match TRBD1. Germline CDR1 and CDR2: SGHRS and YFSETQ. This CDR3 contains 15 residues. V lost 4 bases and J lost 2; bases outside the gene matches: 5. CDR3: CASSARQGANYGYTF. The CDR3 DNA follows: TGCGCCAGCAGCGCCCGACAGGGGGCGAACTATGGCTACACCTTC.

The chain carries TRBV28 and TRBJ1-5, with a tentative D call TRBD1 (5 bases). The CDR3 has 14 amino acids. Trimming cost V 4 bases and J 7 bases, with 14 bases left between them. Germline lookup yields CDR1 MDHEN and CDR2 SYDVKM. The CDR3 sequence: CASSSWSGFQPQHF. CDR3 DNA: TGTGCCAGCAGTTCTTGGTCAGGGTTCCAGCCCCAGCATTTT.

The chain combines TRBV12-5 with TRBJ1-1; possible D gene TRBD1, 5 bases. The CDR3 has 15 residues. Trimming shortened V by 1 base and J by 1 base, and 10 bases separated the two germline ends. CDR1 and CDR2 (germline): LGHNT, FRNRAP. CDR3 loop: CASGLDGAPNTEAFF. CDR3 nucleotides: TGTGCTAGTGGTTTGGATGGGGCTCCGAACACTGAAGCTTTCTTT.

This chain links TRBV4-1 with TRBJ2-1; 10 nucleotides align to TRBD2. Germline CDR1 and CDR2: MGHRA and YSYEKL. The J segment lost 1 base and the V segment lost 1 base, leaving 4 bases of the junction unmatched. The CDR3 contains 17 residues. Here the CDR3 reads CASSQASGRASYNEQFF. DNA of the CDR3: TGCGCCAGCAGCCAAGCAAGCGGGAGGGCGTCCTACAATGAGCAGTTCTTC.

V and J are TRBV6-1 and TRBJ2-7; D not certain. V lost 8 bases and J lost 2, with 10 bases in between. The CDR3 loop spans 12 amino acids. Germline CDR1 reads MNHNS; CDR2 reads SASEGT. The DNA for the CDR3 is TGTGCCAGCGTGGACCACCCCTACGAGCAGTACTTC. This sequence encodes CASVDHPYEQYF.

This rearrangement joins TRBV7-8 to TRBJ2-2, with a weak D call TRBD1 (6 bases). V was clipped by 4 bases and J by 3 bases, with 12 bases between them. Per the germline V gene, CDR1 is SGHVS and CDR2 is FQNEAQ. CDR3 length equals 15 residues. CDR3 region: CASSWGHRDTGELFF. CDR3 coding DNA: TGTGCCAGCAGCTGGGGCCACAGGGACACCGGGGAGCTGTTTTTT. Combining the CDR3 with reference TRBV7-8 and TRBJ2-2 gives the whole variable domain GAGVSQSPRYKVAKRGQDVALRCDPISGHVSLFWYQQALGQGPEFLTYFQNEAQLDKSGLPSDRFFAERPEGSVSTLKIQRTQQEDSAVYLCASSWGHRDTGELFFGEGSRLTVL.

The gene calls are TRBV5-6 and TRBJ2-3; 7 bases are shared with TRBD1. V shed 2 bases, J shed 5 bases, and the junction held 8 bases outside the gene matches. CDR3 size: 15 residues. Germline lookup yields CDR1 SGHDT and CDR2 YYEEEE. CDR3 protein: CASSFRQGRGDTQYF. The DNA of the CDR3 is TGTGCCAGCAGCTTTAGACAGGGAAGAGGAGATACGCAGTATTTT.

The V and J genes are TRBV25-1 and TRBJ2-3, with D perhaps TRBD2 (6 bases). The CDR3 is 13 residues long. Trimming took 4 bases from V and 6 from J, leaving 11 bases between them. Germline V gene data show CDR1 as MGHDK and CDR2 as SYGVNS. The CDR3: CASSGAGSDTQYF. The DNA of the CDR3 is TGTGCCAGCAGTGGGGCGGGATCCGATACGCAGTATTTT.

The chain has TRBV15 and TRBJ1-1; no firm D call. The germline CDR1 and CDR2 sequences are LNHNV and YYDKDF (reference sequence). The CDR3 totals 15 residues. Trimming shortened V by 0 bases and J by 1 base, and 9 bases separated the two germline ends. The CDR3 sequence is CATSRESSANTEAFF. CDR3 nucleotides: TGTGCCACCAGCAGAGAGTCGTCGGCGAACACTGAAGCTTTCTTT.

The genes are TRBV6-6 and TRBJ2-3; D is perhaps TRBD1 or TRBD2 (5 bases each). Trimming cost V 6 bases and J 3 bases, with 13 bases left between them. The germline gives CDR1 MNHNY, CDR2 SVGAGI (reference sequence). The CDR3 is made up of 14 amino acids. CDR3 sequence (DNA): TGTGCCAGCAGCCTAAAGGGACGGACAGATACGCAGTATTTT. It is translated as CASSLKGRTDTQYF.

The J gene is TRBJ1-1, the V gene TRBV28; TRBD1 matches at 8 bases. J gave up 1 base and V 5 bases, and 6 bases lay outside the gene matches. The CDR3 runs 15 residues. Germline V gene lookup returns CDR1 MDHEN and CDR2 SYDVKM. This chain's CDR3 is CASSTQGTGNTEAFF. DNA of the CDR3: TGTGCCAGCAGTACCCAAGGGACAGGGAACACTGAAGCTTTCTTT.

CDR3: CASSLGTSGTDTQYF. The CDR3 coding sequence is TGTGCCAGCAGTCTGGGGACTAGCGGCACAGATACGCAGTATTTT. This chain uses TRBV6-6 with TRBJ2-3, with 10 nucleotides matching TRBD2. This CDR3 is built from 15 residues. Germline trimming cut 5 bases from V and 1 base from J; bases unmatched to any gene: 3. Germline CDR1 is MNHNY and CDR2 is SVGAGI (reference sequence).

This chain uses TRBV5-4 with TRBJ2-7; 9 bases match TRBD1. Unmatched junction bases numbered 9, after V lost 5 bases and J lost 0 bases. From germline, CDR1 is SGHNT and CDR2 YYREEE (reference sequence). The CDR3 loop spans 16 amino acids. DNA for the CDR3: TGTGCCAGCAGTTCTAACAGGGGGCCTAGCTCCTACGAGCAGTACTTC. Translated, it gives CASSSNRGPSSYEQYF. Full variable domain (outside the CDR3, taken from reference TRBV5-4 and TRBJ2-7): ETGVTQSPTHLIKTRGQQVTLRCSSQSGHNTVSWYQQALGQGPQFIFQYYREEENGRGNFPPRFSGLQFPNYSSELNVNALELDDSALYLCASSSNRGPSSYEQYFGPGTRLTVT.

The chain couples TRBV11-3 to TRBJ2-7; D gene ambiguous. The germline V gene has CDR1 SGHNT and CDR2 YENEEA. The V end lost 3 bases, the J end lost 6 bases, and 15 bases lay between the germline ends. CDR3 length: 14 residues. This CDR3 is CASSLKGIGREQYF. The CDR3 nucleotides read TGTGCCAGCAGCTTGAAAGGGATTGGGCGCGAGCAGTACTTC.

V usage is TRBV11-2 and J usage is TRBJ2-7, with 7 bases lining up with TRBD1. This CDR3 has 18 residues. The germline gives CDR1 SGHAT, CDR2 FQNNGV. V was clipped by 5 bases and J by 2 bases; unmatched bases: 18. The CDR3 loop is CASSLQWARGIRAYEQYF. CDR3 bases: TGTGCCAGCAGCCTCCAGTGGGCCAGGGGGATTAGGGCCTACGAGCAGTACTTC.

The chain carries TRBV11-2 and TRBJ2-7; D perhaps matches TRBD2 (6 bases). The CDR3 is made up of 16 amino acids. Germline CDR1 and CDR2: SGHAT and FQNNGV. The V and J ends lost 5 bases and 0 bases respectively, with 17 bases between them. This chain's CDR3 is CASSRQPSARSYEQYF. The CDR3 coding sequence is TGTGCCAGCAGCCGCCAACCTAGCGCCCGCTCCTACGAGCAGTACTTC.

This rearrangement joins TRBV11-2 to TRBJ2-5; no clear D gene. Germline V lookup: CDR1 SGHAT, CDR2 FQNNGV. The CDR3 is 12 amino acids. With 5 bases removed from V and 4 bases from J, the gap between germline ends came to 8 bases. Here the CDR3 reads CASSLFRETQYF. DNA of the CDR3: TGTGCCAGCAGCCTCTTTAGAGAGACCCAGTACTTC.